The T cell receptor beta chain under discussion was sequenced for a study of blood T cell repertoires in COVID-19. Study as a whole: Both acute and convalescent COVID-19 samples were obtained from the United States, Italy and Spain. PBMCs, B-cell-depleted T cells, or T cells provided the cDNA or gDNA that made up the material.

Original processing methods: Amplification of reference gene primers was used by the study to estimate nucleated cell counts. Data came from immunoSEQ multiplex PCR; TCRdb stores just in-frame clones and leaves some out. V, J and clone size derive from that table, while D and trimming were established from the DNA sequence. The sample records 80,000 to 130,000 clones, roughly 90% being singletons. The sample holds one count of this clone. J lost 4 bases, V lost 5 bases, and 8 bases had no gene match. Germline V gene data show CDR1 as SGHTA and CDR2 as FQGNSA. The CDR3 is 15 residues long. This clonotype originated in a man between 70 and 80 years old with acute or convalescent COVID-19. V is TRBV7-2 and J is TRBJ1-2, with 9 bases matching TRBD1. The sample was peripheral blood. The CDR3 DNA reads as TGTGCCAGCAGCGAGTACAGGGGGCGGGTCTATGGCTACACCTTC. Its protein product is CASSEYRGRVYGYTF.